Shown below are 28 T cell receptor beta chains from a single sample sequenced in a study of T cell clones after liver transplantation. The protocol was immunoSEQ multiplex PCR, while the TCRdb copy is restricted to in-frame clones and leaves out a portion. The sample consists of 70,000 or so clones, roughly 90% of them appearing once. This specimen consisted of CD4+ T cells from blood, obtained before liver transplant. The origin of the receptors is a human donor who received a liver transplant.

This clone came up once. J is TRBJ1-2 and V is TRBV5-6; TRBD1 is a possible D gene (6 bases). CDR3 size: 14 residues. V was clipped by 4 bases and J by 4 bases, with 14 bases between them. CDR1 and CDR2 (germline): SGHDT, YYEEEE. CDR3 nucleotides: TGTGCCAGCAGCCAACTAAGGGGGGTCTATGGCTACACCTTC. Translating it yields CASSQLRGVYGYTF.

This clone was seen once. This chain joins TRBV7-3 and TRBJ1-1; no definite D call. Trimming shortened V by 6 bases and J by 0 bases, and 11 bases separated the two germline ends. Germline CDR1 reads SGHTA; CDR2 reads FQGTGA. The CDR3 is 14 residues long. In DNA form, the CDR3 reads TGTGCCAGCAGACGGACGGGCCTGAACACTGAAGCTTTCTTT. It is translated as CASRRTGLNTEAFF.

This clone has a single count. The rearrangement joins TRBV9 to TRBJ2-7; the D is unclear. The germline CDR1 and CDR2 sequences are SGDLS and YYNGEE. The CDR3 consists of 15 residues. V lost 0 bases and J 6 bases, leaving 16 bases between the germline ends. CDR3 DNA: TGTGCCAGCAGCGTAGCCCCCTCATCTAGTAGCGAGCAGTACTTC. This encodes CASSVAPSSSSEQYF.

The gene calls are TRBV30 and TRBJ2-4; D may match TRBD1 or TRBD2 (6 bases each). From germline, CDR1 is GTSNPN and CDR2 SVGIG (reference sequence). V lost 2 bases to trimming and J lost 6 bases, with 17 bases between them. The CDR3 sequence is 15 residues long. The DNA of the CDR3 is TGTGCCTGGAGTTCCGGGGGCGCAGGGGTAAACATTCAGTACTTC. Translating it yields CAWSSGGAGVNIQYF.

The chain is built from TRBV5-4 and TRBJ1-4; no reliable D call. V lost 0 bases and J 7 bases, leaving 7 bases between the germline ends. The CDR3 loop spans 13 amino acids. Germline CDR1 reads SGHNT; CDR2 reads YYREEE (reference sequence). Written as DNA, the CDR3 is TGTGCCAGCAGCTTGGTGGAATCTGAAAAACTGTTTTTT. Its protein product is CASSLVESEKLFF.

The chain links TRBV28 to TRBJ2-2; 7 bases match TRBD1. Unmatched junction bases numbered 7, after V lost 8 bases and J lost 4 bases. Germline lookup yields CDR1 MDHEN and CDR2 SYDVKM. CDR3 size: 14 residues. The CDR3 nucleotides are TGTGCCAGCCTTAACAGGGGTATCACCGGGGAGCTGTTTTTT. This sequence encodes CASLNRGITGELFF.

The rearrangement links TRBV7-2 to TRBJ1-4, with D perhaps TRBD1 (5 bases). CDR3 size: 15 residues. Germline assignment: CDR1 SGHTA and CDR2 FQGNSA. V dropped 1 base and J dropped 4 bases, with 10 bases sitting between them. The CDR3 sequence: CASSLDGAGNEKLFF. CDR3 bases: TGTGCCAGCAGCTTAGATGGGGCGGGTAATGAAAAACTGTTTTTT.

CDR3 sequence reads: CASSSVTSALPGANVLTF. The CDR3 region has the DNA TGTGCCAGCAGCTCGGTGACTAGCGCCCTTCCTGGGGCCAACGTCCTGACTTTC. The V gene is TRBV7-8, the J gene TRBJ2-6; 8 bases align to TRBD2. V was clipped by 4 bases and J by 2 bases; unmatched bases: 10. The CDR3 runs 18 residues. The germline V gene has CDR1 SGHVS and CDR2 FQNEAQ.

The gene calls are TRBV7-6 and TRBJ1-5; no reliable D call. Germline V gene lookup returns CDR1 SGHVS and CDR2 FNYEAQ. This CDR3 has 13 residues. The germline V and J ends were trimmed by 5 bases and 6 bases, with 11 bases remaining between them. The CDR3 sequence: CASSGQAGQPQHF. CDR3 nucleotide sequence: TGTGCCAGCAGCGGCCAGGCGGGTCAGCCCCAGCATTTT.

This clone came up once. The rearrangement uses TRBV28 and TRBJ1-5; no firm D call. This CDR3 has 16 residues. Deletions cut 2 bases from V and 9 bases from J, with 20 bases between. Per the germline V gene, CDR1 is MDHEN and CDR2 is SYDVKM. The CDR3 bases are TGTGCCAGCAGTTTAGGGGATGCCGCGGGAAAGAGGCCCCAGCATTTT. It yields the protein CASSLGDAAGKRPQHF.

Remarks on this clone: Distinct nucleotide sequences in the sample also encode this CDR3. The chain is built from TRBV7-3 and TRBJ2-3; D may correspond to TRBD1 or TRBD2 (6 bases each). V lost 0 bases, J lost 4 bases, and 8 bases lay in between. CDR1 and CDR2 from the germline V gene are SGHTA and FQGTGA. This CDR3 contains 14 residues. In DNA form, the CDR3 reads TGTGCCAGCAGCTTAACGGGGGGCCCAGATACGCAGTATTTT. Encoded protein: CASSLTGGPDTQYF.

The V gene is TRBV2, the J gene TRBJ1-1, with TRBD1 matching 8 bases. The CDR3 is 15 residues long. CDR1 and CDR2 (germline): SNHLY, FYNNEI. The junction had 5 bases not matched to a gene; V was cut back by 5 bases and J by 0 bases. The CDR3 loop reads CASSRDRHMNTEAFF. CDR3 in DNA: TGTGCCAGCAGTCGGGACAGGCACATGAACACTGAAGCTTTCTTT.

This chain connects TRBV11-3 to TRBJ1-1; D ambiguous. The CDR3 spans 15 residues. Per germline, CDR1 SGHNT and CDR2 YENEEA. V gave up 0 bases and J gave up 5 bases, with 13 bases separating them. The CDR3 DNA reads TGTGCCAGCAGCTTAGATCATGGAAGGGAGACTGAAGCTTTCTTT. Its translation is CASSLDHGRETEAFF.

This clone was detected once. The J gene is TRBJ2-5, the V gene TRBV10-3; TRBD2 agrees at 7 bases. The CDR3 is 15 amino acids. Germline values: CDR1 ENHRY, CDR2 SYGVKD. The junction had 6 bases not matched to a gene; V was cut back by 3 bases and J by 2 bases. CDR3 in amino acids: CAISEVRGVQETQYF. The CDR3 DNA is TGTGCCATCAGTGAAGTCCGGGGGGTACAAGAGACCCAGTACTTC.

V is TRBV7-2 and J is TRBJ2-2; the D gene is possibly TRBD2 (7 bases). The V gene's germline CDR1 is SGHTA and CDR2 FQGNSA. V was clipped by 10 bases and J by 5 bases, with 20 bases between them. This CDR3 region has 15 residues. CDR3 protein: CATPEKGRGTGELFF. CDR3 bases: TGTGCCACCCCCGAGAAGGGGAGGGGGACCGGGGAGCTGTTTTTT.

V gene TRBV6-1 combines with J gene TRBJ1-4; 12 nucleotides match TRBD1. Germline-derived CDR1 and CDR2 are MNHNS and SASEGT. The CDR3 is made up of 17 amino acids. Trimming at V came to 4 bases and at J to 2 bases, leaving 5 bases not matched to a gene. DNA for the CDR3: TGTGCCAGCAGTGCCCGTGGGACAGGGGGCACTAATGAAAAACTGTTTTTT. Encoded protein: CASSARGTGGTNEKLFF.

CDR3 nucleotide sequence: TGCAGCGTTGAACTACCGGGACTTCAACGCTACGAGCAGTACTTC. This gives the protein CSVELPGLQRYEQYF. This chain uses TRBV29-1 with TRBJ2-7; possibly TRBD2 for D (6 bases). V lost 2 bases and J 3 bases, leaving 17 bases between the germline ends. The CDR3 length is 15 residues. Germline lookup yields CDR1 SQVTM and CDR2 ANQGSEA.

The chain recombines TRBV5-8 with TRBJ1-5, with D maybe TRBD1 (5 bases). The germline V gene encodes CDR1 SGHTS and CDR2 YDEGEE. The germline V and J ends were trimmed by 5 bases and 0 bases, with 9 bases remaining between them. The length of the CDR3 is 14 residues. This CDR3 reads CASRQVNSNQPQHF. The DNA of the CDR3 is TGTGCCAGCAGACAGGTGAATAGCAATCAGCCCCAGCATTTT.

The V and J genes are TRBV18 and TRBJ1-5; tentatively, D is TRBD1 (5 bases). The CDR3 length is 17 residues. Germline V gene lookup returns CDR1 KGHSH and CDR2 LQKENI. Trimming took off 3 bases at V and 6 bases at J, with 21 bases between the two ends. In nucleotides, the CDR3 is TGTGCCAGCTCACCCTCGTCTCCGGGACCCTCCGGTCAGCCCCAGCATTTT. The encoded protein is CASSPSSPGPSGQPQHF.

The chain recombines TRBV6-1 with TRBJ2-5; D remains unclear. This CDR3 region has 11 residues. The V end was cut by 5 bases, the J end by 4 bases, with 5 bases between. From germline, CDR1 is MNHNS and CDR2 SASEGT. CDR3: CASSSRETQYF. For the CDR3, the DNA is TGTGCCAGCAGTAGTCGAGAGACCCAGTACTTC.

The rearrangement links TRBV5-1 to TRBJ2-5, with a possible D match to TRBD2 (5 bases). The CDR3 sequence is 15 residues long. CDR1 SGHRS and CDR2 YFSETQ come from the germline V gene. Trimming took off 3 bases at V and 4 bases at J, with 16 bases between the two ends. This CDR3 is CASSSSPGNGETQYF. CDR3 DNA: TGCGCCAGCAGCTCGTCTCCGGGGAACGGAGAGACCCAGTACTTC.

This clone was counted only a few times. The CDR3 sequence: CASSGDGNYGYTF. The CDR3 DNA reads as TGTGCCAGCAGTGGAGACGGGAACTATGGCTACACCTTC. V and J are TRBV28 and TRBJ1-2; no clear D. Trimming shortened V by 5 bases and J by 2 bases, and 9 bases separated the two germline ends. The CDR3 is 13 residues long. CDR1 and CDR2 (germline): MDHEN, SYDVKM.

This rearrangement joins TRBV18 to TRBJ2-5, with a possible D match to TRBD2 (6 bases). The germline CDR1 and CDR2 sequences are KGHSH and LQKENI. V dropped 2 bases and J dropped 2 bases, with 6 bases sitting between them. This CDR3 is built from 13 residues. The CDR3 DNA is TGTGCCAGCTCACCAGGGGGGCAAGAGACCCAGTACTTC. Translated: CASSPGGQETQYF. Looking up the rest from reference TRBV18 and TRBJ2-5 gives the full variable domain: NAGVMQNPRHLVRRRGQEARLRCSPMKGHSHVYWYRQLPEEGLKFMVYLQKENIIDESGMPKERFSAEFPKEGPSILRIQQVVRGDSAAYFCASSPGGQETQYFGPGTRLLVL.

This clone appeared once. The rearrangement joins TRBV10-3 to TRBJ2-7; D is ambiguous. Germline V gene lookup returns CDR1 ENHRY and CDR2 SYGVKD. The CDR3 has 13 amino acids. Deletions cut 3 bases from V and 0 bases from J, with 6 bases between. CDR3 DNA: TGTGCCATCAGTGAAAAGGGCTCCTACGAGCAGTACTTC. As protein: CAISEKGSYEQYF.

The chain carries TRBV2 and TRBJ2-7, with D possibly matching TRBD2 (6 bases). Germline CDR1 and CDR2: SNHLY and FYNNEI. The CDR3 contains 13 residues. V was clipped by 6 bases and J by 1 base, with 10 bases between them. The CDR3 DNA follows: TGTGCCAGCAGCCGACTAGTTTCCTACGAGCAGTACTTC. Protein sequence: CASSRLVSYEQYF.

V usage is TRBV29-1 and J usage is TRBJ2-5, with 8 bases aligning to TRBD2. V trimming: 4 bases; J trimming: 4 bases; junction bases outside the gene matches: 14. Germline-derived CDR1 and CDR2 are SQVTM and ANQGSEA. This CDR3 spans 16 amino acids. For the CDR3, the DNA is TGCAGCGTTGGGGGGTCGAGCGGGAGAGTAGGAGAGACCCAGTACTTC. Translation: CSVGGSSGRVGETQYF.

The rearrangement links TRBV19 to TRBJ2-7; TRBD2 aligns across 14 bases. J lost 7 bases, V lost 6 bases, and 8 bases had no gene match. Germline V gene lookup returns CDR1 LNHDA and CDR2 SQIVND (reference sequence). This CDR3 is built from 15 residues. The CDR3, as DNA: TGTGCCAGTAGGAGTAGGGGACTAGCGGGAGATGAGCAGTACTTC. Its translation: CASRSRGLAGDEQYF.

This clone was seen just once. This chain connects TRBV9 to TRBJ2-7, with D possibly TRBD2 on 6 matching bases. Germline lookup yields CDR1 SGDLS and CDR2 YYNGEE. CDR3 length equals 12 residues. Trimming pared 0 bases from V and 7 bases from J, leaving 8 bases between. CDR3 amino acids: CASSVDAGEQYF. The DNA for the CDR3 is TGTGCCAGCAGCGTAGATGCGGGGGAGCAGTACTTC.